This TCR beta chain was identified during a study of identifying expanded T cells in peripheral blood. Collection occurred without any documented infections or immune events in donors. Regarding the study as a whole: Differentially abundant clones: about 1.2 between replicates, approximately 15 at around 14 days, roughly 18 at four. Two-week clone count variance significantly increased as total template count grew.

Libraries were prepared by immunoSEQ multiplex PCR; TCRdb keeps only in-frame clonotypes and omits some of them. The sample carries about 110,000 clones, about 89% recorded once. Comment on this clone: Its specificity is unknown.

Germline trimming cut 1 base from V and 7 bases from J; bases unmatched to any gene: 12. CDR3 length equals 16 residues. Per the germline V gene, CDR1 is SGHTA and CDR2 is FQGNSA. The chain has TRBV7-2 and TRBJ1-1, with 7 nucleotides matching TRBD1. The sample taken for sequencing was blood. The TCR was taken from a person between 18 and 75 years old in good health. CDR3 sequence (DNA): TGTGCCAGCAGCTTAGGGGGTATGGTCCGGGACAGTGAAGCTTTCTTT. Its translation is CASSLGGMVRDSEAFF. The full variable domain, in which reference TRBV7-2 and TRBJ1-1 provide the parts outside the CDR3, is GAGVSQSPSNKVTEKGKDVELRCDPISGHTALYWYRQSLGQGLEFLIYFQGNSAPDKSGLPSDRFSAERTGGSVSTLTIQRTQQEDSAVYLCASSLGGMVRDSEAFFGQGTRLTVV.